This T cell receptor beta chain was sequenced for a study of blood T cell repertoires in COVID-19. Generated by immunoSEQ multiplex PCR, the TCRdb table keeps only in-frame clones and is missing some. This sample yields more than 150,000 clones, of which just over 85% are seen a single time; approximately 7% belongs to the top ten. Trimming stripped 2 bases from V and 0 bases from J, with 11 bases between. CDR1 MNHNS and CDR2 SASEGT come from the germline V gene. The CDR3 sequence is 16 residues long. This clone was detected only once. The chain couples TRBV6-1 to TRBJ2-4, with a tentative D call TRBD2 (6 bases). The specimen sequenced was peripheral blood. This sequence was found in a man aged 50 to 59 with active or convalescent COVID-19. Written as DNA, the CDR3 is TGTGCCAGCAGTGAATGGGAGGTACTAGCCAAAAACATTCAGTACTTC. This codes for CASSEWEVLAKNIQYF.